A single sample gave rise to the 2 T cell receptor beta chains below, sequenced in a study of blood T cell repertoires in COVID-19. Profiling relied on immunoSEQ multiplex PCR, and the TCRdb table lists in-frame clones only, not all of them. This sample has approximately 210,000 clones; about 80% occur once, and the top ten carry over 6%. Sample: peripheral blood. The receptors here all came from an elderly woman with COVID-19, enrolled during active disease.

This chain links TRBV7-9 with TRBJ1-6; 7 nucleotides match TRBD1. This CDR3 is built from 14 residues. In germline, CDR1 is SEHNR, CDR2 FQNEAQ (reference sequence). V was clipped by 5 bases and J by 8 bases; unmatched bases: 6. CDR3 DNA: TGTGCCAGCAGCCGTACAGGGGCGGATTCACCCCTCCACTTT. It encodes CASSRTGADSPLHF. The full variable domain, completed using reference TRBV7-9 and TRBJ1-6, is DTGVSQNPRHKITKRGQNVTFRCDPISEHNRLYWYRQTLGQGPEFLTYFQNEAQLEKSRLLSDRFSAERPKGSFSTLEIQRTEQGDSAMYLCASSRTGADSPLHFGNGTRLTVT.

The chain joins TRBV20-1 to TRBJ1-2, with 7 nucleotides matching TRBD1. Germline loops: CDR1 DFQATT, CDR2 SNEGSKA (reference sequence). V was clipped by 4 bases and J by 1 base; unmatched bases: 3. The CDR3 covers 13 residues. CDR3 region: CSAIDRDNYGYTF. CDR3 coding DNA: TGCAGTGCTATTGACAGGGATAACTATGGCTACACCTTC.